A single T cell receptor (beta chain) is shown here with its context. This clone has a handful of counts. Its antigen is unknown. Within one base of it there is no much larger clone, and no base qualities were kept. The data belong to a study of OX40 agonist ivuxolimab in advanced cancers. With regard to the full study: Ivuxolimab was a fully human IgG2 agonistic monoclonal antibody targeting the costimulatory receptor OX40 (CD134). In the dose-escalation cohort, 75% to 90% of patients were male, and the mean age was 60 years with a range of about 23 to 79. Among the approximately 50 dose-escalation patients, about 20 had hepatocellular carcinoma, roughly 15 melanoma, 9 renal cell carcinoma and 9 head and neck cancer. Peripheral TCRbeta sequencing aimed to test whether ivuxolimab altered TCR sequence diversity and caused clonal T-cell expansion. Intravenous ivuxolimab was administered to patients every 2 weeks at six dose levels: 0.01, 0.1, 0.3, 1.5, 3 and 10 mg/kg. Three dose-escalation patients achieved partial responses, one with hepatocellular carcinoma and two with cutaneous melanoma. The monotherapy dose-escalation portion (N ≈ 56 patients) of the phase I ivuxolimab trial is reported in the paper. Prior anti-PD-1, anti-PD-L1 or anti-CTLA-4 therapy was permitted, and checkpoint inhibitors had been received by around 39% of dose-escalation patients.

General study outcomes and caveats: Low levels of normalized T-cell clonal expansion were also shown by some nonresponding patients. Antigen specificity was not determined for the clonally expanded peripheral T cells. Partial responders in the 0.1-3.0 mg/kg groups had among the lowest normalized peripheral clonal expansion, especially among CD8+ T cells. On average, CD8+ T cells showed more expanded clones than CD4+ T cells after ivuxolimab. At doses of 0.1 to 3.0 mg/kg, clonal expansion of both CD4+ and CD8+ blood T cells was observed from baseline to week 6.

Trimmed from V: 1 base; trimmed from J: 9 bases; junction bases lacking a gene match: 3. Per the germline V gene, SGHTA is the CDR1 and FQGNSA is the CDR2. Inclusive of the bounding cysteine and phenylalanine, the CDR3 is 15 residues long. Only the CDR3 portion is preserved as DNA: 45 bases, with reading frame beginning at the first base. To sequence the TCRbeta CDR3 region, genomic DNA was isolated from the sorted cells. TCRbeta CDR3 regions were sequenced using the immunoSEQ Assay. TCRdb holds this immuneACCESS table with in-frame rearrangements only. Some clones are missing; in checked studies, unresolved V genes explain under half, and the rest has no known cause. The sample yields some 110,000 clones; 80% to 95% were counted once. The ten top clones hold more than 0.15% of the sample. Patients with a history of autoimmune disease or receiving systemic immunosuppression were excluded from the trial. Peripheral blood for TCR sequencing was collected from all dose cohorts at baseline, on cycle 4 day 1, and on cycle 7 day 1. The samples were drawn from a first-in-human, open-label, multicenter phase I dose-escalation trial of ivuxolimab. Adults with locally advanced or metastatic melanoma, renal cell carcinoma, hepatocellular carcinoma or head and neck squamous cell carcinoma were enrolled in the trial. Before TCR sequencing, CD4+ T cells and CD8+ T cells were sorted from peripheral blood as separate populations.

The chain employs TRBV7-2 and TRBJ2-1; TRBD2 lines up with 13 middle nucleotides. The sequencing used CD4+ or CD8+ T cells sorted from blood, collected in a trial of the OX40 agonist ivuxolimab. This receptor was obtained from an adult with an advanced solid tumor such as melanoma, head and neck, liver or kidney cancer. The bases are TGTGCCAGCAGCTTAGGGACTAGCGGGGGTGGTGAGCAGTTCTTC. Translated, this gives CASSLGTSGGGEQFF.